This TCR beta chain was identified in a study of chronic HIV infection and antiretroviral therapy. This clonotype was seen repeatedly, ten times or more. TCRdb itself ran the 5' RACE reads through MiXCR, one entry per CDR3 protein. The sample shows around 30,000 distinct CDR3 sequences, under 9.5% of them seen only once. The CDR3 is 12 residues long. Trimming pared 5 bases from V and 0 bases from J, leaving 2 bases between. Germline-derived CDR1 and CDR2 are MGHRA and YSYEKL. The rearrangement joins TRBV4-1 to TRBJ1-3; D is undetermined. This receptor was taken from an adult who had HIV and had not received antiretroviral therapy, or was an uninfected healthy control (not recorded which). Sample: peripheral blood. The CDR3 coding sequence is TGCGCCAGCAGCAACTCTGGAAACACCATATATTTT. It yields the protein CASSNSGNTIYF.